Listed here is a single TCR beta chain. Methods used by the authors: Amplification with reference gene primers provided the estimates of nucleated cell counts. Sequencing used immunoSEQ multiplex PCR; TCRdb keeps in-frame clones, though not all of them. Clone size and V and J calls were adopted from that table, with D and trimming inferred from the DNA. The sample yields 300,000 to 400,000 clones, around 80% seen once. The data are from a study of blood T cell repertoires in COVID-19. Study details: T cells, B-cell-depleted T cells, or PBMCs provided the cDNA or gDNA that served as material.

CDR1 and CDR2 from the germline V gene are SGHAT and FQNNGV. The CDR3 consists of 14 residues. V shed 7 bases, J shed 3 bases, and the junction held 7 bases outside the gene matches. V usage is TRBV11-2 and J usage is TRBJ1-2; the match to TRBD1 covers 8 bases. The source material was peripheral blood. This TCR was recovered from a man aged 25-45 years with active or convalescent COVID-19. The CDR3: CASTRDRGDYGYTF. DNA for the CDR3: TGTGCCAGCACACGAGACAGGGGCGACTATGGCTACACCTTC. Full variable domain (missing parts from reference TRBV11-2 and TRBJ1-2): EAGVAQSPRYKIIEKRQSVAFWCNPISGHATLYWYQQILGQGPKLLIQFQNNGVVDDSQLPKDRFSAERLKGVDSTLKIQPAKLEDSAVYLCASTRDRGDYGYTFGSGTRLTVV.